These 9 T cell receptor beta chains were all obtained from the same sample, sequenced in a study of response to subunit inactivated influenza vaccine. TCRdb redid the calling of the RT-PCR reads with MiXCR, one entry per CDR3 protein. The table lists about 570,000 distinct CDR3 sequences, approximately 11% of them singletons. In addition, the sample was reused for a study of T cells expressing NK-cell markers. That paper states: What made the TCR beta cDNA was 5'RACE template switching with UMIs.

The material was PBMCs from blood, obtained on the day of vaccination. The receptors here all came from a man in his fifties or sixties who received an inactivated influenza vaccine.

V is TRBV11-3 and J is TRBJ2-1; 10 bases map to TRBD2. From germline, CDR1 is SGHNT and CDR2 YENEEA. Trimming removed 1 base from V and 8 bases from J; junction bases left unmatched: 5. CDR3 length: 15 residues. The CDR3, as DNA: TGTGCCAGCAGCTTAGTGCCTAGCGGGAGAGATGAGCAGTTCTTC. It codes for CASSLVPSGRDEQFF.

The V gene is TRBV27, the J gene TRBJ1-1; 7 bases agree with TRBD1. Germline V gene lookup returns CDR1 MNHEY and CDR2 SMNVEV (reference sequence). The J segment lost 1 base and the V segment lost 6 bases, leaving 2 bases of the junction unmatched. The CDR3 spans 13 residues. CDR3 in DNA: TGTGCCAGCAGAAGGGACAGGAACACTGAAGCTTTCTTT. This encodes CASRRDRNTEAFF.

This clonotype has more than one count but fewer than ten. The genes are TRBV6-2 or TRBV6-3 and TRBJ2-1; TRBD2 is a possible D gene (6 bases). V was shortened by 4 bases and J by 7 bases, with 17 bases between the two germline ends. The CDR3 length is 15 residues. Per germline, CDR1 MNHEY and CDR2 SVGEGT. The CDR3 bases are TGTGCCAGCAGTTCGATACACCCGGCGGGGAATGAGCAGTTCTTC. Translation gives CASSSIHPAGNEQFF.

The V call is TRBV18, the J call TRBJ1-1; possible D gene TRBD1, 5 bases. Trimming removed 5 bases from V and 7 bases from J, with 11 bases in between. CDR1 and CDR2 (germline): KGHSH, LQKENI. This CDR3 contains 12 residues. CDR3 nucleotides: TGTGCCAGCTCAGACCAGGGTCTTGAAGCTTTCTTT. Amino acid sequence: CASSDQGLEAFF.

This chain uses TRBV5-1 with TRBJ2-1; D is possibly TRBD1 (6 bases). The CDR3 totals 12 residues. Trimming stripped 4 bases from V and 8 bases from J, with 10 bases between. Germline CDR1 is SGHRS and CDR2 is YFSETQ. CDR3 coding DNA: TGCGCCAGCAGCCCGGACAGCCATGAGCAGTTCTTC. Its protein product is CASSPDSHEQFF.

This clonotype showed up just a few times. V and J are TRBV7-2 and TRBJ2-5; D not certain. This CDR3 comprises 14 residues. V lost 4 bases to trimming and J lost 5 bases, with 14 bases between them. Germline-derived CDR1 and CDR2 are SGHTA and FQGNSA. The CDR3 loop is CASSSWTSVETQYF. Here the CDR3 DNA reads TGTGCCAGCAGCTCGTGGACGAGCGTGGAGACCCAGTACTTC.

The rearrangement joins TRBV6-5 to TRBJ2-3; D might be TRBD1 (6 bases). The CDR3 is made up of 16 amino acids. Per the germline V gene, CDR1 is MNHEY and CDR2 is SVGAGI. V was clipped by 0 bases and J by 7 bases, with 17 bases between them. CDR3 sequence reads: CASSYSNGGIPNTQYF. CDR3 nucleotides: TGTGCCAGCAGTTACTCGAATGGGGGCATCCCTAATACGCAGTATTTT.

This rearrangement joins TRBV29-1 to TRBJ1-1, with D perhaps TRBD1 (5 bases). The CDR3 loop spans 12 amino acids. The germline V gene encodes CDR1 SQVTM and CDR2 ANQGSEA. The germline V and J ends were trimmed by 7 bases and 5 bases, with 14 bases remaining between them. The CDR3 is CSAVLEGTEAFF. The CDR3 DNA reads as TGCAGCGCTGTTCTCGAGGGGACTGAAGCTTTCTTT.

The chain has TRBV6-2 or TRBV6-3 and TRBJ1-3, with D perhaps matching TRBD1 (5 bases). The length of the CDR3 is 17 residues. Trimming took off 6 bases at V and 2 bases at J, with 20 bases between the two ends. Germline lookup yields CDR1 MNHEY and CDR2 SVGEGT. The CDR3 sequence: CASRIDSRYLTGNTIYF. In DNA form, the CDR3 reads TGTGCCAGCAGGATCGACAGCAGATACCTTACTGGAAACACCATATATTTT.